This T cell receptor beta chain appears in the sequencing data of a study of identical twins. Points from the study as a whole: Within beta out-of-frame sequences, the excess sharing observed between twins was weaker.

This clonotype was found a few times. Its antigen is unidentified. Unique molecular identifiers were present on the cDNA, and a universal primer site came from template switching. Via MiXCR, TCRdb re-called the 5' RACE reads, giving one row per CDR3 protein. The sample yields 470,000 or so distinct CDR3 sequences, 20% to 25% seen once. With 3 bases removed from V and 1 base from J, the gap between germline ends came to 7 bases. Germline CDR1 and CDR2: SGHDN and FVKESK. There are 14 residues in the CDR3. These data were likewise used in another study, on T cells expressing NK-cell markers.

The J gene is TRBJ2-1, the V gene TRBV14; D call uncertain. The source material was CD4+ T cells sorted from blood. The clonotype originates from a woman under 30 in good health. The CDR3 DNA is TGTGCCAGCAGCCACCCCCGATCCTACAATGAGCAGTTCTTC. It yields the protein CASSHPRSYNEQFF. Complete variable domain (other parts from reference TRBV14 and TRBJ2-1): EAGVTQFPSHSVIEKGQTVTLRCDPISGHDNLYWYRRVMGKEIKFLLHFVKESKQDESGMPNNRFLAERTGGTYSTLKVQPAELEDSGVYFCASSHPRSYNEQFFGPGTRLTVL.